This T cell receptor (beta chain) came from a study of T cell repertoires in cytomegalovirus infection. Study summary: Both a matching HLA type and CMV infection were indicated by public TCR beta signatures.

Study results and limitations: There were carriers of CMV plus the relevant HLA, and cumulative public TCR beta family frequency identified them. CMV-specific HLA-C-restricted TCR beta clonotypes dominated the ex vivo response.

A single record per CDR3 protein comes from TCRdb applying MiXCR to the reads. The sample records 680,000 or so distinct CDR3 sequences, approximately 40% being singletons. This clonotype came up many times. Its cognate antigen is unknown. V dropped 5 bases and J dropped 14; count of bases not matched to a gene: 13. Germline CDR1 and CDR2: SGHTA and FQGNSA. The CDR3 is 13 residues long. The chain carries TRBV7-2 and TRBJ2-3, with 7 bases matching TRBD1. The receptor was isolated from a human donor in good health (CMV status not recorded). Some clones in this sample may be carry-over from other donors' samples. The sample consisted of PBMCs. The CDR3 DNA reads as TGTGCCAGCAGCCTTGCCCCGGGACAGAGGTTGTATTTT. This encodes CASSLAPGQRLYF.